The clone carrying this TCR beta chain showed up many times. Its antigen is unidentified. Synthesis of cDNA was accomplished via 5'RACE employing 10-nucleotide random UMIs. A single run covered 15-18 subjects with over 170 million TCR-beta sequences. TCRdb analysed the 5' RACE reads with MiXCR anew, one entry per CDR3 protein. The sample holds roughly 30,000 distinct CDR3 sequences, 12% seen once. The record originates from a study of neurological immune-mediated disorders. Findings and limits, study-wide: Patients with HTLV-1-associated myelopathy showed the most TCR clonal expansion. Those with multiple sclerosis showed the least, falling below healthy controls.

For the unsorted libraries, 2 million PBMCs stored at -80 C served as input. The CDR3 contains 19 residues. The V gene's germline CDR1 is LGHDT and CDR2 YNNKEL (reference sequence). Trimming removed 0 bases from V and 0 bases from J; junction bases left unmatched: 14. This TCR came from a woman aged 55-69 years in good health. Source material: PBMCs. The V and J genes are TRBV3-1 and TRBJ2-7, with 7 bases identical to TRBD1. The CDR3 is CASSQDLPTRQGSSYEQYF. DNA for the CDR3: TGTGCCAGCAGCCAAGATCTCCCCACTAGACAGGGAAGCTCCTACGAGCAGTACTTC.